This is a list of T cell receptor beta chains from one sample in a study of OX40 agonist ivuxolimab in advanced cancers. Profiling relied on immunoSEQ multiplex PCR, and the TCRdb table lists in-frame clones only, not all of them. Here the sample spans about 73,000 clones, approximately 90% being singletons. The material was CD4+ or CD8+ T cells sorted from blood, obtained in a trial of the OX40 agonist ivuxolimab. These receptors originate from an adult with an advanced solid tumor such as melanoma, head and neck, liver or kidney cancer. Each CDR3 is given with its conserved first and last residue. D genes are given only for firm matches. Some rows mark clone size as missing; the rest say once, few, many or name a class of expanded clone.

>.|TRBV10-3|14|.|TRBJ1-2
CAISESGRNYGYTF
TGTGCCATCAGTGAGTCAGGGCGGAATTATGGCTACACCTTC
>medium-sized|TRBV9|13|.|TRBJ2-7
CASSVGVGNEQYF
TGTGCCAGCAGCGTAGGGGTAGGAAACGAGCAGTACTTC
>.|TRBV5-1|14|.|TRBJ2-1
CASSGPPVSNEQFF
TGCGCCAGCTCAGGGCCCCCGGTTTCCAATGAGCAGTTCTTC
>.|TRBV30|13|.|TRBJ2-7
CAWSVSGGTEQYF
TGTGCCTGGAGTGTAAGCGGAGGAACCGAGCAGTACTTC
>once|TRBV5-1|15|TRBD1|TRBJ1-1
CASSWDRGRTTEAFF
TGCGCCAGCAGCTGGGACAGGGGGCGGACCACTGAAGCTTTCTTT
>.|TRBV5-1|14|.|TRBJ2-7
CASSLAGTIYEQYF
TGCGCCAGCAGCTTGGCTGGAACGATCTACGAGCAGTACTTC
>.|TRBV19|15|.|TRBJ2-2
CASSMIGPNTGELFF
TGTGCCAGTAGTATGATAGGGCCAAACACCGGGGAGCTGTTTTTT
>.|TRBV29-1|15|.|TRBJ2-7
CSVGGVRGEFYEQYF
TGCAGCGTTGGGGGGGTCAGGGGAGAATTCTACGAGCAGTACTTC
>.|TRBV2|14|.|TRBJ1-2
CASSTTGTLFGYTF
TGTGCCAGCAGTACTACAGGAACCCTCTTTGGCTACACCTTC
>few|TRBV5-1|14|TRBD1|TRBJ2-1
CASRGGASYNEQFF
TGCGCCAGCAGAGGGGGCGCCTCCTACAATGAGCAGTTCTTC
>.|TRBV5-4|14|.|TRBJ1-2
CASSPDSENYGYTF
TGTGCCAGCAGCCCTGACAGTGAGAACTATGGCTACACCTTC
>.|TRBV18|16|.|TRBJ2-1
CASSPRGSNWGNEQFF
TGTGCCAGCTCACCCCGCGGTTCAAACTGGGGCAATGAGCAGTTCTTC
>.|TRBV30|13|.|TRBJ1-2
CAWSVGMTYGYTF
TGTGCCTGGAGTGTAGGGATGACCTATGGCTACACCTTC
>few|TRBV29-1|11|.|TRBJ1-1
CSVGGWRDAFF
TGCAGCGTTGGGGGCTGGAGGGATGCTTTCTTT
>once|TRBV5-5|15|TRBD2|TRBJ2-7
CASSPGLAGPYEQYF
TGTGCCAGCAGCCCCGGGCTAGCGGGACCATACGAGCAGTACTTC
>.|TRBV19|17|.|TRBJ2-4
CASSTAPGVGAKNIQYF
TGTGCCAGTAGTACAGCGCCGGGGGTTGGGGCCAAAAACATTCAGTACTTC
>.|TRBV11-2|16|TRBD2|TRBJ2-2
CASSKGLAGSTGELFF
TGTGCCAGCAGTAAGGGACTAGCGGGTTCCACCGGGGAGCTGTTTTTT
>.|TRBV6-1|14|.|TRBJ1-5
CASSEEWGVQPQHF
TGTGCCAGTAGTGAAGAGTGGGGAGTTCAGCCCCAGCATTTT
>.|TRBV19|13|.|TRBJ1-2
CAISTGVDYGYTF
TGTGCCATCAGCACGGGGGTTGACTATGGCTACACCTTC
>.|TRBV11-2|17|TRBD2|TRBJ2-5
CASSLDGGLAEQETQYF
TGTGCCAGCAGCTTAGACGGTGGACTAGCGGAACAAGAGACCCAGTACTTC
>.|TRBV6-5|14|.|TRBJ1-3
CASGDILSGNTIYF
TGTGCCAGCGGGGACATCTTGTCTGGAAACACCATATATTTT
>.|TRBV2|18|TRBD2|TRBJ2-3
CASSAGTSGSGGTDTQYF
TGTGCCAGCAGTGCGGGGACTAGCGGGAGTGGGGGCACAGATACGCAGTATTTT
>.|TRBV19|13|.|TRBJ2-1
CASSIRQDNEQFF
TGTGCCAGTAGTATCCGACAGGACAATGAGCAGTTCTTC
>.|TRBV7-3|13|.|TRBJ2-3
CASSVTGTDTQYF
TGTGCCAGCAGCGTCACAGGGACAGATACGCAGTATTTT
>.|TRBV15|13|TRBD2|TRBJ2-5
CATSRGREEGQYF
TGTGCCACCAGCAGAGGGCGGGAGGAGGGGCAGTACTTC
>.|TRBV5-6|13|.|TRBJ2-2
CASSLGGTGELFF
TGTGCCAGCAGCTTGGGGGGCACCGGGGAGCTGTTTTTT
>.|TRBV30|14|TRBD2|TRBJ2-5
CAWSVGLATETQYF
TGTGCCTGGAGTGTAGGACTAGCGACGGAGACCCAGTACTTC
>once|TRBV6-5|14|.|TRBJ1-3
CASSYGFHGNTIYF
TGTGCCAGCAGTTACGGGTTTCACGGAAACACCATATATTTT
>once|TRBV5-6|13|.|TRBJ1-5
CASSPPGGQPQHF
TGTGCCAGCAGCCCGCCCGGGGGTCAGCCCCAGCATTTT
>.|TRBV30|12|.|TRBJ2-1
CAWSPSGNEQFF
TGTGCCTGGAGTCCCAGCGGCAATGAGCAGTTCTTC
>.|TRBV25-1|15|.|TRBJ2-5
CASSEYKSGRETQYF
TGTGCCAGCAGTGAATATAAATCTGGTCGAGAGACCCAGTACTTC
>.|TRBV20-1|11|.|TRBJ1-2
CSPSGGHGYTF
TGCAGTCCGTCGGGGGGGCATGGCTACACCTTC
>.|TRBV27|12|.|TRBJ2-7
CASSFRGGEQYF
TGTGCCAGCAGTTTCCGGGGTGGCGAGCAGTACTTC
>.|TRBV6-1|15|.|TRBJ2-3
CASRRYSLGTDTQYF
TGTGCCAGCAGGCGTTATTCCTTGGGCACAGATACGCAGTATTTT
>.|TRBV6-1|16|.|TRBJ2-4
CASSGDSRGSQNIQYF
TGTGCCAGCAGTGGGGACTCACGGGGTAGCCAAAACATTCAGTACTTC
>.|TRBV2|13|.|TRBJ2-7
CASSSGQLYEQYF
TGTGCCAGCAGTTCGGGACAACTCTACGAGCAGTACTTC
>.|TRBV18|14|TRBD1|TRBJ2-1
CASSPRQGVDEQFF
TGTGCCAGCTCACCGCGACAGGGGGTGGATGAGCAGTTCTTC
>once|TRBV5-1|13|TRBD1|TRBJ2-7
CASSWDGTVEQYF
TGCGCCAGCAGCTGGGATGGGACAGTCGAGCAGTACTTC
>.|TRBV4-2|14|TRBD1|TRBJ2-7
CASSQGGQVYEQYF
TGTGCCAGCAGCCAAGGGGGACAGGTCTACGAGCAGTACTTC
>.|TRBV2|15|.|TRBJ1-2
CASRLQGTVSGGYTF
TGTGCCAGCAGACTTCAGGGAACGGTGTCGGGGGGCTACACCTTC
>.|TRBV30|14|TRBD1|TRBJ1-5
CAWRAGGLKGPQHF
TGTGCCTGGAGGGCAGGGGGCTTAAAGGGGCCCCAGCATTTT